The 5 T cell receptor delta chains reported below all come from one sample, sequenced in a study of γδ T cells in repeated Plasmodium falciparum infection. TCRdb repeated clone calling on the multiplex PCR reads with CATT. The top ten hold under 9.5% of the sample, which has about 89,000 delta-chain clones, over 1.3% seen once. Vgamma9/Vdelta2+ and Vdelta2-negative gammadelta T cells were flow-sorted from PBMC for bulk sequencing. The specimen sequenced was gamma-delta T cells from blood. The receptors were gathered from a pool of human donors (malaria-infected and uninfected, not separated).

There are a few counts of this clone. This sequence is one base from a far larger clone and is likely a read error. Other DNA sequences within the sample encode an identical CDR3. J is TRDJ1 and V is TRDV1, with TRDD3 identical over 12 bases. This CDR3 spans 23 amino acids. Germline CDR1 is TSWWSYY and CDR2 is QGS. The CDR3 here is CALGECGHPNVLGDTLYTDKLIF. The CDR3 nucleotides are TGTGCTCTAGGGGAATGTGGACACCCTAATGTACTGGGGGATACACTTTACACCGATAAACTCATCTTT.

This clone was recorded at least ten times. TCRdb's protein, taken from a much larger clone, differs from this DNA's translation at residue 18, likely owing to a read error; the protein displayed comes from the DNA. The CDR3 sequence is CALGELRPARPLYTDKLTF. CDR3 bases: TGTGCTCTTGGGGAACTAAGACCAGCCCGACCCTTGTACACCGATAAACTCACCTTT. This chain links TRDV1 with TRDJ1; D remains ambiguous. The CDR3 sequence is 19 residues long. CDR1 and CDR2 (germline): TSWWSYY, QGS.

A note on this clone: Given a far larger clone just one base away, this is likely a sequencing read error. In the same sample, other DNA sequences code for this CDR3. The V gene was identified as TRDV2, while no J gene was called; the table names TRDD3, a call not compared with the DNA. This CDR3 has 18 amino acids. Germline assignment: CDR1 GEAIGNYY and CDR2 EKD. CDR3 sequence reads: CACDLAGGYALFTDKLIF. In DNA, the CDR3 is TGTGCCTGTGACCTTGCTGGGGGATACGCATTATTCACCGATAAGCTCATCTTT.

Many counts were recorded for this clone. The J gene is TRDJ1, the V gene TRDV2; 8 bases are a match to TRDD3. V lost 2 bases, J lost 4 bases, and 14 bases stayed unmatched. The CDR3 totals 17 residues. Germline-derived CDR1 and CDR2 are GEAIGNYY and EKD. CDR3 bases: TGTGCCTGTGACATACTTACTGGGGGCCCTCAGGGCGATAAACTCATCTTT. Translation: CACDILTGGPQGDKLIF.

This clone was counted a few times. A read error is likely here: a far larger clone is one base away. The sample carries other DNA sequences with the same CDR3. The V gene is listed as TRDV2; no J gene was called; TRDD3 reflects the table's D call only, with no check against the DNA. This CDR3 spans 19 amino acids. The germline gives CDR1 GEAIGNYY, CDR2 EKD. The CDR3 DNA follows: TGTGCCTGTGACACCGGGGGTACTGGGGGATACGCGTTACCCGATAAACTCATCTTC. It yields the protein CACDTGGTGGYALPDKLIF.